A selection of T cell receptor beta chains follows, all from one sample in a study of cytomegalovirus exposure and HLA in healthy donors. Sequenced by immunoSEQ multiplex PCR; TCRdb stores in-frame clones only, minus some. The sample shows some 120,000 clones, roughly 87% of them seen only once. The sample was PBMCs. Receptors were obtained from a woman aged 18-29 years in good health and CMV-seronegative. Each CDR3 is given with its conserved first and last residue. D genes are given only for firm matches. Only part of the rows carry a size: once, few, many, or a class if the clone is expanded.

NA | TRBJ1-2 | TRBV11-2 | NA | TGTGCCACAACGAGCTATGGCTACACCTTC | CATTSYGYTF
NA | TRBJ2-5 | TRBV19 | NA | TGTGCCAGTATGCGGGGGCCGGGGTATCAAGGAGAGACCCAGTACTTC | CASMRGPGYQGETQYF
TRBD1 | TRBJ1-1 | TRBV11-2 | NA | TGTGCCAGCAGCTGGACAGCCCAGGGGGCTGAAGCTTTCTTT | CASSWTAQGAEAFF
NA | TRBJ1-1 | TRBV27 | NA | TGTGCCAGCAGTTCCGGACAGATTTATGTCACTGAAGCTTTCTTT | CASSSGQIYVTEAFF
TRBD2 | TRBJ2-2 | TRBV6-1 | few | TGTGCCAGCAGTGAAGCGCCTAGCGGGAGTTCCGGGGAGCTGTTTTTT | CASSEAPSGSSGELFF
NA | TRBJ2-4 | TRBV14 | NA | TGTGCCAGCAGCCAAGAGCGGGTCGGGAACATTCAGTACTTC | CASSQERVGNIQYF
NA | TRBJ1-1 | TRBV10-3 | NA | TGTGCCATCAGTGAGTCGAGACAGGTTGAAGCTTTCTTT | CAISESRQVEAFF
TRBD2 | TRBJ2-1 | TRBV5-5 | NA | TGTGCCAGCAGCTCGCGAAGTAGCACTAGCGGGGGGGGTCCGTTCTTC | CASSSRSSTSGGGPFF
NA | TRBJ2-7 | TRBV5-5 | NA | TGTGCCAGCAGCTTCGGCAGGGCCTACGAGCAGTACTTC | CASSFGRAYEQYF
TRBD2 | TRBJ2-1 | TRBV7-2 | once | TGTGCCAGCAGACACACTAGCGGGACCTACAATGAGCAGTTCTTC | CASRHTSGTYNEQFF
TRBD1 | TRBJ1-3 | TRBV12-5 | NA | TGTGCTAGTGGTTTGGTACTCAACAGGGGGAGGTTTTGGCGTGGCTCTGGAAACACCATATATTTT | CASGLVLNRGRFWRGSGNTIYF
TRBD2 | TRBJ2-7 | TRBV12-5 | NA | TGTGCTAGTGGTTCCGGGGGGGGAGAGCAGTACTTC | CASGSGGGEQYF
NA | TRBJ1-5 | TRBV7-8 | few | TGTGCCAGCAGCTTAGGAGGGCGGAATCAGCCCCAGCATTTT | CASSLGGRNQPQHF
TRBD1 | TRBJ1-6 | TRBV10-3 | NA | TGTGCCATCAGCTCCGGAGGACAGGGGTATTCACCCCTCCACTTT | CAISSGGQGYSPLHF
NA | TRBJ2-2 | TRBV29-1 | NA | TGCAGCGTTGAAGGAGATAACACCGGGGAGCTGTTTTTT | CSVEGDNTGELFF
TRBD1 | TRBJ1-2 | TRBV5-1 | NA | TGCGCCAGCAGCCAAGCCCAGGGGGTGTCCTATGGCTACACCTTC | CASSQAQGVSYGYTF
NA | TRBJ1-2 | TRBV19 | NA | TGTGCCAGTAGTACCGGGGGGAGCTATGGCTACACCTTC | CASSTGGSYGYTF
TRBD2 | TRBJ2-1 | TRBV18 | NA | TGTGCCAGCTCCCGAGAAGCGGGGGCAAGATACAATGAGCAGTTCTTC | CASSREAGARYNEQFF
TRBD2 | TRBJ2-5 | TRBV11-3 | NA | TGTGCCAGCAGCTTAGGGGCTAGCGGGGGAGGAGAGACCCAGTACTTC | CASSLGASGGGETQYF
TRBD1 | TRBJ1-2 | TRBV2 | NA | TGTGCCAGCGGGGGACAGTACTATGGCTACACCTTC | CASGGQYYGYTF
TRBD1 | TRBJ2-7 | TRBV4-2 | NA | TGTGCCAGCAGCCAAGATGCCGACAGGGGCAACGAGCAGTACTTC | CASSQDADRGNEQYF
NA | TRBJ2-1 | TRBV6-5 | NA | TGTGCCAGCAGTTACTCCGCTAACAATGAGCAGTTCTTC | CASSYSANNEQFF
NA | TRBJ1-2 | TRBV19 | NA | TGTGCCAGTAGTATGTGGGGAGGTGGCTACACCTTC | CASSMWGGGYTF
NA | TRBJ2-7 | TRBV18 | NA | TGTGCCAGCTCACCCCTACAAGGTAGGGGCTCCTACGAGCAGTACTTC | CASSPLQGRGSYEQYF
NA | TRBJ2-5 | TRBV25-1 | NA | TGTGCCAGCAGTGAAGTGAGGGACACTCAAGAGACCCAGTACTTC | CASSEVRDTQETQYF
NA | TRBJ2-1 | TRBV6-5 | NA | TGTGCCAGCAGTTACGAGGGCAATGAGCAGTTCTTC | CASSYEGNEQFF
NA | TRBJ1-2 | TRBV18 | NA | TGTGCCAGCTCCCCAAACGGGGGGGATGGCTACACCTTC | CASSPNGGDGYTF
NA | TRBJ1-2 | TRBV4-3 | NA | TGCGCCAGCAGCCAAGATTACCTAGGACAGACTAACTATGGCTACACCTTC | CASSQDYLGQTNYGYTF
NA | TRBJ2-3 | TRBV25-1 | NA | TGTGCCAGCAGTTTTAATTGGGCCAGGACAGATACGCAGTATTTT | CASSFNWARTDTQYF
NA | TRBJ1-1 | TRBV7-9 | NA | TGTGCCAGCACCCAGTGGAGGGGCACTGAAGCTTTCTTT | CASTQWRGTEAFF
NA | TRBJ2-4 | TRBV6-5 | NA | TGTGCCAGCTCTCTACCGGGAACGAAAAACATTCAGTACTTC | CASSLPGTKNIQYF
NA | TRBJ1-4 | TRBV29-1 | NA | TGCAGCGTTGGGGGGGATCGTGAAAAACTGTTTTTT | CSVGGDREKLFF
TRBD1 | TRBJ1-1 | TRBV6-5 | NA | TGTGCCAGCAGTCGACAGGGCCTCGGCGCTTTCTTT | CASSRQGLGAFF
NA | TRBJ2-6 | TRBV7-2 | NA | TGTGCCAGCAGCCTTCAGGGCTCTGGGGCCAACGGCCTGACTTTC | CASSLQGSGANGLTF
TRBD1 | TRBJ1-5 | TRBV4-3 | NA | TGCGCCAGCAGCCAAGGGACAGGGGGGAATCAGCCCCAGCATTTT | CASSQGTGGNQPQHF
TRBD2 | TRBJ2-1 | TRBV5-4 | NA | TGTGCCAGCAGCCTCGGACTAGCGGGGTACAATGAGCAGTTCTTC | CASSLGLAGYNEQFF
NA | TRBJ1-2 | TRBV6-5 | few | TGTGCCAGCAGTTACAACAGAGATAACTATGGCTACACCTTC | CASSYNRDNYGYTF
NA | TRBJ2-2 | TRBV7-2 | NA | TGTGCCAGCACCTGGAGCGGGGAGCTGTTTTTT | CASTWSGELFF
TRBD1 | TRBJ1-2 | TRBV19 | NA | TGTGCCAGCGGACCGGGACAGGGATATGGCTACACCTTC | CASGPGQGYGYTF